This TCR beta chain was profiled in a study of blood T cell repertoires in COVID-19. Across the study: The United States, Italy and Spain were the sources of the acute and convalescent COVID-19 samples.

The germline V and J ends were trimmed by 6 bases and 5 bases, with 13 bases remaining between them. Per the germline V gene, CDR1 is MNHEY and CDR2 is SVGAGI. The CDR3 runs to 13 residues. Study processing details: Reference gene primer amplification in the assay estimated nucleated cell counts. TCRdb keeps only in-frame clones here, not all; method: immunoSEQ multiplex PCR. V, J and clone size derive from that table, while D and trimming were established from the DNA sequence. The table lists some 100,000 clones, roughly 85% of them singletons. V usage is TRBV6-5 and J usage is TRBJ1-1, with D possibly TRBD1 on 5 matching bases. This clonotype was sampled from a woman aged 65 to 85 with acute or convalescent COVID-19. The sequencing sample was made of peripheral blood. Written as DNA, the CDR3 is TGTGCCAGCAGCTCGGGGGTAGGGACTGAAGCTTTCTTT. Translating gives CASSSGVGTEAFF.